The source of this TCR beta chain is a study of OX40 agonist ivuxolimab in advanced cancers. General study points: Partial responders receiving 0.1-3.0 mg/kg showed among the lowest clonal expansion. At 0.1 to 3.0 mg/kg, CD4+ and CD8+ blood T cells expanded clonally by week 6. The mean number of expanded clones was higher in CD8+ T cells than in CD4+.

Note on this clone: Its antigen remains unknown.

Some clones are missing from TCRdb's copy, which holds only in-frame ones; the method was immunoSEQ multiplex PCR. In the table there are tens of thousands of clones, just over 90% of which are singletons. This CDR3 has 16 amino acids. The V segment lost 5 bases and the J segment 5 bases; nucleotides outside the gene matches: 6. CDR1 and CDR2 (germline): SGHVS, FNYEAQ. The receptor was isolated from an adult with an advanced solid tumor such as melanoma, head and neck, liver or kidney cancer. V usage is TRBV7-6 and J usage is TRBJ2-7, with 16 bases that match TRBD2. The sample was CD4+ or CD8+ T cells sorted from blood, taken in a trial of the OX40 agonist ivuxolimab. CDR3 nucleotides: TGTGCCAGCAGCCTCGGGACTAGCGGGAGGGCGAACGAGCAGTACTTC. Protein sequence: CASSLGTSGRANEQYF.